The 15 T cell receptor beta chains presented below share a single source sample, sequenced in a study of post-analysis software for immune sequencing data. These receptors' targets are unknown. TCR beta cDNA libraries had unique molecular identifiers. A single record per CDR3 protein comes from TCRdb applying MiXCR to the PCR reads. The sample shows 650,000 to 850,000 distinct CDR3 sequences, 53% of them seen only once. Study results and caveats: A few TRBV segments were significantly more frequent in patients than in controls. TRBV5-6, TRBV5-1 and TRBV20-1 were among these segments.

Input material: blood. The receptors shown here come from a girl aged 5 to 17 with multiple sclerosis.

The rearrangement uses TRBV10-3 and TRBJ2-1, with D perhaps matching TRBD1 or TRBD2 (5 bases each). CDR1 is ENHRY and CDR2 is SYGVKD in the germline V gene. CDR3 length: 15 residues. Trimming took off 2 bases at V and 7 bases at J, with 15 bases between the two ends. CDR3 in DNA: TGTGCCATCAGTGAGGACCGGGACGTCAAAAATGAGCAGTTCTTC. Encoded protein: CAISEDRDVKNEQFF.

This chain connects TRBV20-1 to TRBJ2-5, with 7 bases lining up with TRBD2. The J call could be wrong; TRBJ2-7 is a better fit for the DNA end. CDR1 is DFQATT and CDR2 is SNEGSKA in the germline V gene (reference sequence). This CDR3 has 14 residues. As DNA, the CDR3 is TGCAGTGCAGAACGGGGGGAGGGTTCCTACGAGCAGTACTTC. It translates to CSAERGEGSYEQYF.

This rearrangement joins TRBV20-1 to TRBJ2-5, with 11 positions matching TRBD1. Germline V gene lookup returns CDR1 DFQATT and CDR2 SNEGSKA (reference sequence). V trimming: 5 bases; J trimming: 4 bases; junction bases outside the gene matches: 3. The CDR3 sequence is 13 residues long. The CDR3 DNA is TGCAGTGCTGCCGGGACAGGGGGAGAGACCCAGTACTTC. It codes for CSAAGTGGETQYF.

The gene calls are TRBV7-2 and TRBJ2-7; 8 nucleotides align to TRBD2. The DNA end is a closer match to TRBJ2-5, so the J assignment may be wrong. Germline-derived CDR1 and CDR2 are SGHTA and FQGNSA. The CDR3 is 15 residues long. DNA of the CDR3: TGTGCCAGCAGCTTGGGGAGCGGGGGAGGAGAGACCCAGTACTTC. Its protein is CASSLGSGGGETQYF.

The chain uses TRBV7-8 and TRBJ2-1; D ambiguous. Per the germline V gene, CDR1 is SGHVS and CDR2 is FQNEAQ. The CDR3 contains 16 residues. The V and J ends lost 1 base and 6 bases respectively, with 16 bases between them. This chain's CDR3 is CASSLGRLLGGNEQFF. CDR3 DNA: TGTGCCAGCAGCTTAGGAAGGCTGTTAGGCGGCAATGAGCAGTTCTTC.

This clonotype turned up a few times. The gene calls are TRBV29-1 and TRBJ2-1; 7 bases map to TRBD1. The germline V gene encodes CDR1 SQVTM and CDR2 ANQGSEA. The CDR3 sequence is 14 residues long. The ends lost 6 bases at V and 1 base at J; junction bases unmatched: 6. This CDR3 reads CSVPTDRSYNEQFF. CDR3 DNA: TGCAGCGTACCCACGGACAGGTCCTACAATGAGCAGTTCTTC.

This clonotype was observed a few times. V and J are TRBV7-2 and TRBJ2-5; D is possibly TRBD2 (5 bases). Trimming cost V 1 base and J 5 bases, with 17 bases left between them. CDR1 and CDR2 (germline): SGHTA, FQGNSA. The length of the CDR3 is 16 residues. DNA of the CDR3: TGTGCCAGCAGCTTAGTTGCACTAGAAGGTGGGGAGACCCAGTACTTC. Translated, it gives CASSLVALEGGETQYF.

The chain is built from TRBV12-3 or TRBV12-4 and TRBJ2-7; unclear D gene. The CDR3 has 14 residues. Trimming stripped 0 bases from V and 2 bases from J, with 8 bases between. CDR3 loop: CASSLASPTYEQYF. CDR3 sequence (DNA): TGTGCCAGCAGTTTAGCTAGCCCAACCTACGAGCAGTACTTC.

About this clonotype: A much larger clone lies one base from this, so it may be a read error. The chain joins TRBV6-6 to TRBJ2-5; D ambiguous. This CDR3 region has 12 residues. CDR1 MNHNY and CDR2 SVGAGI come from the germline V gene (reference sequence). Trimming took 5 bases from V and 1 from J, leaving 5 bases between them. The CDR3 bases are TGTGCCAGCAGTGCCCCCCAAGAGACCCAGTACTTC. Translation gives CASSAPQETQYF.

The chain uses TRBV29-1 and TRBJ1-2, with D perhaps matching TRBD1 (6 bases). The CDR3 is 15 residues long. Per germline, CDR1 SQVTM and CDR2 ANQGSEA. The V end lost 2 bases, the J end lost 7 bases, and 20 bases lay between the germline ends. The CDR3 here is CSVEKVWDNLFGYTF. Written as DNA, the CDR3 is TGCAGCGTTGAAAAGGTGTGGGACAACCTTTTTGGCTACACCTTC.

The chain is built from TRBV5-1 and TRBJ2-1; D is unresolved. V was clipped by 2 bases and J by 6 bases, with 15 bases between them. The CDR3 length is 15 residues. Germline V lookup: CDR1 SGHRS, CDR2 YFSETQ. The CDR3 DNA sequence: TGCGCCAGCAGCTTCGGGCAGACCCTTGGCAATGAGCAGTTCTTC. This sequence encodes CASSFGQTLGNEQFF.

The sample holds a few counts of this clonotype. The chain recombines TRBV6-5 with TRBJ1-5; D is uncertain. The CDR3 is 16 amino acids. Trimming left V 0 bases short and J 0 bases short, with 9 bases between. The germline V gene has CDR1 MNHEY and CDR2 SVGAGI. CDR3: CASSYSAVYSNQPQHF. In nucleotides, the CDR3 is TGTGCCAGCAGTTACTCGGCAGTATATAGCAATCAGCCCCAGCATTTT.

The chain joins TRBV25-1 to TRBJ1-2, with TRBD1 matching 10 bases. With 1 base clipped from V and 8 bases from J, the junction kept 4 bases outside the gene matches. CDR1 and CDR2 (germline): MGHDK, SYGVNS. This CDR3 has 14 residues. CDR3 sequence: CASSEWGQGHGYTF. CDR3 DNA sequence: TGTGCCAGCAGTGAATGGGGACAGGGGCACGGCTACACCTTC.

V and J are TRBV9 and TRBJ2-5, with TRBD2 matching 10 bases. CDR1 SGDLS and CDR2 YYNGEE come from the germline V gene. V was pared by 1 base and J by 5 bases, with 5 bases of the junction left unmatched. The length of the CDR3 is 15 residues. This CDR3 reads CASSVSGGAEETQYF. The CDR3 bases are TGTGCCAGCAGCGTAAGCGGGGGGGCCGAGGAGACCCAGTACTTC.

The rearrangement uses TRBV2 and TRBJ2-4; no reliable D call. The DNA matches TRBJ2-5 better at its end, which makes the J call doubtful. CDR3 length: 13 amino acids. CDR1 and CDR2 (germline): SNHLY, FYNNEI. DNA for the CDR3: TGTGCCAGCCGGGCTAACCCTGGAGAGACCCAGTACTTC. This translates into CASRANPGETQYF.